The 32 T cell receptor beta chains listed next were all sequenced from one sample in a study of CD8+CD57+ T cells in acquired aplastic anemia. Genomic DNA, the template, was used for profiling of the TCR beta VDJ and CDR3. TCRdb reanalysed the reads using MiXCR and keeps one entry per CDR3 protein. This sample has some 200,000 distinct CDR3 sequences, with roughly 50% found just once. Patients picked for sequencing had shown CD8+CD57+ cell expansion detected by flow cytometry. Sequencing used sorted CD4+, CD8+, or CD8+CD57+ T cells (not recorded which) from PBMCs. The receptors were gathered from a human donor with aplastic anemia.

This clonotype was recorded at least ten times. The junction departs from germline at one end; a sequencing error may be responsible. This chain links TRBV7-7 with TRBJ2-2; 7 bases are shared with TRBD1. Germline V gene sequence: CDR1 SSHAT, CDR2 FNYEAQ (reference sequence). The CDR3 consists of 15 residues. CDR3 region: CASSSGTDLTGELFF. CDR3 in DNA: TGTGCTAGCAGCTCCGGGACAGACCTTACCGGGGAGCTGTTTTTT. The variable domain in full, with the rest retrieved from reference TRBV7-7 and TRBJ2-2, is GAGVSQSPRYKVTKRGQDVTLRCDPISSHATLYWYQQALGQGPEFLTYFNYEAQPDKSGLPSDRFSAERPEGSISTLTIQRTEQRDSAMYRCASSSGTDLTGELFFGEGSRLTVL.

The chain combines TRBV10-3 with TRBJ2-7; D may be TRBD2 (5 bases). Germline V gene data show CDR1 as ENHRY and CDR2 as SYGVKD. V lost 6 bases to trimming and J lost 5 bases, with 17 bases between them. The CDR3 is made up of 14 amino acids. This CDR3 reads CAIRSGSGPHEQYF. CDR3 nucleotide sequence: TGTGCCATCAGATCGGGGTCGGGCCCCCACGAGCAGTACTTC.

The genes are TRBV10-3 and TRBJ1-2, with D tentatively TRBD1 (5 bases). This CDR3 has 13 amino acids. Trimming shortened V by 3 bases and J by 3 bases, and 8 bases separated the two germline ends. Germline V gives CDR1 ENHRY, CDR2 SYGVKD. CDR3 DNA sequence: TGTGCCATCAGTGACCAACAGGACTATGGCTACACCTTC. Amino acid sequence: CAISDQQDYGYTF.

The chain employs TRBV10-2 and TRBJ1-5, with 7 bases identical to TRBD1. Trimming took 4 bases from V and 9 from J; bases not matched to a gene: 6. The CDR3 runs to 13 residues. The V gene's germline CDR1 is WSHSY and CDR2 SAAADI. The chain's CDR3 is CASSGEQGLPQHF. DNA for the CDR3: TGCGCCAGCAGTGGGGAACAGGGGCTGCCCCAGCATTTT.

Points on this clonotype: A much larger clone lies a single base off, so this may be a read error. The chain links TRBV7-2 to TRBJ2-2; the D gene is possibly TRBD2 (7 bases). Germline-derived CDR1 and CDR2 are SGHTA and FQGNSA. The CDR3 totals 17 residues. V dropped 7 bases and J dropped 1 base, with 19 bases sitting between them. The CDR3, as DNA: TGTGCCAGCAAGGTGCGAGGGGGGGCACGGAACACCGGGGAGCTGTTTTTT. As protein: CASKVRGGARNTGELFF.

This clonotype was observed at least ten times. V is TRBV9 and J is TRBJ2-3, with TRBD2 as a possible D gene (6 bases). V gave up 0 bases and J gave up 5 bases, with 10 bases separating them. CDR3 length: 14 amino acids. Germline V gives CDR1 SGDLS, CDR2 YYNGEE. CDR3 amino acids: CASSVVGRGDTQYF. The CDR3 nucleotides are TGTGCCAGCAGCGTAGTCGGGCGGGGAGATACGCAGTATTTT.

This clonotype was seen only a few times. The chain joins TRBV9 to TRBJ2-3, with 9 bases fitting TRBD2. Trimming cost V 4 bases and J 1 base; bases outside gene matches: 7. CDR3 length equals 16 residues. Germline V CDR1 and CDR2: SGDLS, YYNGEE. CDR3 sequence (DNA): TGTGCCAGCAGCCCCCGAGTAGCGGGGGGCACAGATACGCAGTATTTT. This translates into CASSPRVAGGTDTQYF.

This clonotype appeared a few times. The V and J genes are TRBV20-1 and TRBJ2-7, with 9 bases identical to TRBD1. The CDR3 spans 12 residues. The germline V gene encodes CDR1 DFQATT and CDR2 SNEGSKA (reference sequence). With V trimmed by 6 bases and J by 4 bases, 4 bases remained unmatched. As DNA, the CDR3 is TGCAGTGCCCCGGGACAGGGTTACGAGCAGTACTTC. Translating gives CSAPGQGYEQYF.

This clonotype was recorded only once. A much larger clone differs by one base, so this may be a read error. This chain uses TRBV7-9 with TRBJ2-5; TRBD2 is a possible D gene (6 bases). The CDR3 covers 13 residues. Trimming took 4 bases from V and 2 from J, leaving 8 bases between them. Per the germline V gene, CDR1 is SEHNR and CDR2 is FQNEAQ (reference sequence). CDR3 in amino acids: CASSWGDQETQYF. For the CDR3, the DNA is TGTGCCAGCAGCTGGGGGGATCAAGAGACCCAGTACTTC.

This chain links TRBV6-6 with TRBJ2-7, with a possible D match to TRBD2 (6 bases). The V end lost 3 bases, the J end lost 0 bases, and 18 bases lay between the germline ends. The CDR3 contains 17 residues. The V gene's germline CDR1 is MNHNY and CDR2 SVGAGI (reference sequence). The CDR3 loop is CASSYLWDSLISYEQYF. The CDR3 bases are TGTGCCAGCAGTTATCTATGGGACTCCTTAATCTCCTACGAGCAGTACTTC.

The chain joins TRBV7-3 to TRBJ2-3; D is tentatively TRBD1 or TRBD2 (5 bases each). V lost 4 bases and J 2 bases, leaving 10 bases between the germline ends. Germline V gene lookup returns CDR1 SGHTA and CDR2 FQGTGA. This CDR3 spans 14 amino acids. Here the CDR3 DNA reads TGTGCCAGCAGCTGGGACGGTAACACAGATACGCAGTATTTT. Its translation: CASSWDGNTDTQYF.

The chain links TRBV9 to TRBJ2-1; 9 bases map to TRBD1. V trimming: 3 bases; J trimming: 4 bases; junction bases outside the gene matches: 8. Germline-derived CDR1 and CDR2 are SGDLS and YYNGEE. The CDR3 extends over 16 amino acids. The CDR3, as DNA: TGTGCCAGCAGCGGACCCGAGACAGGGGGTTACAATGAGCAGTTCTTC. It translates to CASSGPETGGYNEQFF.

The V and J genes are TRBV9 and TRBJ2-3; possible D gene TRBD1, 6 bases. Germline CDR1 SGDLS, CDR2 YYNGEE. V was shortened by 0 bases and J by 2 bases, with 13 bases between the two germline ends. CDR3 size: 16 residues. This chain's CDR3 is CASSVGTEGPTDTQYF. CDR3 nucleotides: TGTGCCAGCAGCGTAGGGACAGAGGGCCCCACAGATACGCAGTATTTT.

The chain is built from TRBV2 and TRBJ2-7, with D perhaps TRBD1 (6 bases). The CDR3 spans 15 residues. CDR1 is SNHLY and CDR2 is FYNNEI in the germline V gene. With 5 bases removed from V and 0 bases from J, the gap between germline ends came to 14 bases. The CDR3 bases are TGTGCCAGCAGTATTTACAGGGAAACCTCCTACGAGCAGTACTTC. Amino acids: CASSIYRETSYEQYF.

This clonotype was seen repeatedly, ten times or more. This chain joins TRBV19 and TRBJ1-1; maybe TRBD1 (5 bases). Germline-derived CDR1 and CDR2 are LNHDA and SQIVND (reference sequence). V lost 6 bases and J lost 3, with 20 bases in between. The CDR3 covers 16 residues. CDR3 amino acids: CASRPNTDKGDTEAFF. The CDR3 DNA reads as TGTGCCAGTAGGCCGAACACCGACAAAGGGGACACTGAAGCTTTCTTT.

The CDR3 region is CASSPGLAGGTGELFF. For the CDR3, the DNA is TGTGCCAGCAGCCCTGGACTAGCGGGGGGGACCGGGGAGCTGTTTTTT. The chain carries TRBV7-2 and TRBJ2-2; 15 bases map to TRBD2. In germline, CDR1 is SGHTA, CDR2 FQGNSA. The CDR3 loop spans 16 amino acids. The junction had 3 bases not matched to a gene; V was cut back by 5 bases and J by 5 bases.

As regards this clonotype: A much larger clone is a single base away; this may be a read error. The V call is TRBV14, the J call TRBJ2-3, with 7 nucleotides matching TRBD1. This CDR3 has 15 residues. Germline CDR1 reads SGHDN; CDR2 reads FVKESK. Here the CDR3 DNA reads TGTGCCAGCAGCCGTCGGTTAACAGGGGAAGATACGCGGTATTTT. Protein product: CASSRRLTGEDTRYF.

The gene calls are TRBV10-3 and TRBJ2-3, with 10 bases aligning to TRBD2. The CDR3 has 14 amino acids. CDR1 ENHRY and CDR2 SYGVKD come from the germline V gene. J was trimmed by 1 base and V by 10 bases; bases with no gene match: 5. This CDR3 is CATTSGVGTDTQYF. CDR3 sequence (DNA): TGTGCCACAACTAGCGGGGTGGGCACAGATACGCAGTATTTT.

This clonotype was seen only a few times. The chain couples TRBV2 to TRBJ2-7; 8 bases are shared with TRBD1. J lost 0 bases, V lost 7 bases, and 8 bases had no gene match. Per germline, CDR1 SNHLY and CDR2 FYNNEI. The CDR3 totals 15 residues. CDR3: CASNIRTGSSYEQYF. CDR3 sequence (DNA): TGTGCCAGCAATATAAGGACAGGGAGCTCCTACGAGCAGTACTTC.

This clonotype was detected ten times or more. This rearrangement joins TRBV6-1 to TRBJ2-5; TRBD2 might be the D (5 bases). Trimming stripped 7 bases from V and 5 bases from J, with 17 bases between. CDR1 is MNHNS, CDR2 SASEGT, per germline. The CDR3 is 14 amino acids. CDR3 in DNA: TGTGCCAGCAACAGCCGGGATCGAGGGGAGACCCAGTACTTC. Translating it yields CASNSRDRGETQYF.

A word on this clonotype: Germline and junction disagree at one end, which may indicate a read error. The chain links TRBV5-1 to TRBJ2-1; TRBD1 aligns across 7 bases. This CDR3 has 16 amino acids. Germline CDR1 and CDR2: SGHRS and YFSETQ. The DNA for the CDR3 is TGTGCCAGCAGCTTGACCCCGGGACAGCTGAACGATGAGCAGCTCTTC. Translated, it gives CASSLTPGQLNDEQLF. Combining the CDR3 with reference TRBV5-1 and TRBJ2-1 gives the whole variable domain KAGVTQTPRYLIKTRGQQVTLSCSPISGHRSVSWYQQTPGQGLQFLFEYFSETQRNKGNFPGRFSGRQFSNSRSEMNVSTLELGDSALYLCASSLTPGQLNDEQLFGPGTRLTVL.

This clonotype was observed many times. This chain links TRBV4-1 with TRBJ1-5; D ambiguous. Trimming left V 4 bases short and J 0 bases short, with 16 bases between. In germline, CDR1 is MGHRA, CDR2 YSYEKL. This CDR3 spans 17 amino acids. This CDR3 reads CASSREGGSNSNQPQHF. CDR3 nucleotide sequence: TGCGCCAGCAGCCGTGAGGGAGGGTCCAATAGCAATCAGCCCCAGCATTTT.

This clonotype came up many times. This CDR3 is CASIAGGMRYGYTF. In DNA, the CDR3 is TGTGCCAGCATCGCAGGAGGGATGCGGTATGGCTACACCTTC. V and J are TRBV2 and TRBJ1-2; D uncertain. Deletions cut 7 bases from V and 5 bases from J, with 17 bases between. Germline CDR1 reads SNHLY; CDR2 reads FYNNEI. CDR3 length: 14 residues.

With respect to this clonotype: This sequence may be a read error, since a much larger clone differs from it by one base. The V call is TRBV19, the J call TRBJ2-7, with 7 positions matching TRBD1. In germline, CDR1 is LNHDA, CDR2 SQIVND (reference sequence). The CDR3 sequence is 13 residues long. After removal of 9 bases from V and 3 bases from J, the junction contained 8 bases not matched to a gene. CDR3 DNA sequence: TGTGCCAGAAGTCCACGACAGGGCTACGAGCAGTACTTC. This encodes CARSPRQGYEQYF.

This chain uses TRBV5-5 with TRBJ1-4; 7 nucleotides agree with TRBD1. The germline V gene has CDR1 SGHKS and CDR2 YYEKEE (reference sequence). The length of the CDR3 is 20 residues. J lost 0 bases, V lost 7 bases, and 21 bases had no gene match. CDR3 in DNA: TGTGCCAGCGGCCCCAGGTTTTTCACGCAGGGGGGGGCAACTAATGAAAAACTGTTTTTT. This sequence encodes CASGPRFFTQGGATNEKLFF.

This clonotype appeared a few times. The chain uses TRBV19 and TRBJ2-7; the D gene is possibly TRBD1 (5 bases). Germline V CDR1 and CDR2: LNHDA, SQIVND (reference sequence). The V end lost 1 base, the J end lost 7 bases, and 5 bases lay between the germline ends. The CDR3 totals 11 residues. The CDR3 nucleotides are TGTGCCAGTAGTATAGGGACAGAGCAGTACTTC. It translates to CASSIGTEQYF.

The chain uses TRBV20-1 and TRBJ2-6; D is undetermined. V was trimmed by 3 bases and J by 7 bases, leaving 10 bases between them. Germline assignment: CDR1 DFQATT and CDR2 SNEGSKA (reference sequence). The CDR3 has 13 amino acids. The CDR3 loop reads CSARTPGANVLTF. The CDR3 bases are TGCAGTGCTAGGACTCCCGGAGCCAACGTCCTGACTTTC.

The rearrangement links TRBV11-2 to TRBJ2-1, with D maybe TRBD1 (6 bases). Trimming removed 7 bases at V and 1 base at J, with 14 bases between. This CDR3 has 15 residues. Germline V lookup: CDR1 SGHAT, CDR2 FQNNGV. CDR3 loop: CASMGDRPSYNEQFF. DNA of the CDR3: TGTGCCAGCATGGGCGACAGGCCATCCTACAATGAGCAGTTCTTC. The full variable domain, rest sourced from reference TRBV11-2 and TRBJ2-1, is EAGVAQSPRYKIIEKRQSVAFWCNPISGHATLYWYQQILGQGPKLLIQFQNNGVVDDSQLPKDRFSAERLKGVDSTLKIQPAKLEDSAVYLCASMGDRPSYNEQFFGPGTRLTVL.

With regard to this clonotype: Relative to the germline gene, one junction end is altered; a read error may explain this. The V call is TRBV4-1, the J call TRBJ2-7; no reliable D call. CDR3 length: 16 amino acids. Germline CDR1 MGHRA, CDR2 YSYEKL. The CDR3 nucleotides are TGTGCCAGCAGCCAAGTAGGAAGGGTAAGCTCCTACGAGCAGTACTTC. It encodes CASSQVGRVSSYEQYF.

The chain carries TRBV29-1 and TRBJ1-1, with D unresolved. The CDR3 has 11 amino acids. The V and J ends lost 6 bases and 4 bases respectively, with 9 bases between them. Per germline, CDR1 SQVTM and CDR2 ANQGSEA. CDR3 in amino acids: CSVAVTTEAFF. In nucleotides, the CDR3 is TGCAGCGTGGCAGTCACCACTGAAGCTTTCTTT.

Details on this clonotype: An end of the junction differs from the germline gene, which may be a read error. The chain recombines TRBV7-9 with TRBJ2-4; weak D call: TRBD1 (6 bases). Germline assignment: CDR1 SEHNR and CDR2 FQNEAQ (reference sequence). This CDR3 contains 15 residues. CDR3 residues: CASSLTGQSQNIQYF. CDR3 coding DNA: TGCGCCAGCAGCCTGACCGGACAGTCACAAAACATTCAGTACTTC.

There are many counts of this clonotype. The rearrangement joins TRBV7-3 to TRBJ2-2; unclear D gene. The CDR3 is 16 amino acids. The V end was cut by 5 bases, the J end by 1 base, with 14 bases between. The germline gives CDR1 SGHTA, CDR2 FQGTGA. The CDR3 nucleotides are TGTGCCAGCAGCCCAAGGGCACAGCAGAACACCGGGGAGCTGTTTTTT. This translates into CASSPRAQQNTGELFF.